The sequence of this T cell receptor beta chain was determined in a study of cytomegalovirus exposure and HLA in healthy donors. CDR3 length equals 14 residues. V shed 0 bases and J shed 3 bases, with 9 bases lying between them. CDR1 is LGHNA, CDR2 YNFKEQ, per germline. This clone is deemed medium-sized. Its antigen is as yet unknown. The PCR used 60 Vbeta and 13 Jbeta primers. Produced via immunoSEQ multiplex PCR; TCRdb's table is partial and in-frame only. The sample lists 74,000 or so clones, 70% to 85% occurring once. Regarding the study as a whole: A prior analysis recorded that most TCR beta V segments were productive about 90% or about 30% of the time.

The TCR sequence derives from a middle-aged woman in good health and CMV-seronegative. V is TRBV4-2 and J is TRBJ2-7; D possibly corresponds to TRBD1 (6 bases). The sequencing input was PBMCs. CDR3 nucleotides: TGTGCCAGCAGCCAAGATTTACAGGGCTACGAGCAGTACTTC. Translated, it gives CASSQDLQGYEQYF.